A selection of T cell receptor beta chains follows, all from one sample in a study of T cell repertoires in cytomegalovirus infection. MiXCR, run by TCRdb on the reads, gives a single entry per CDR3 protein. The table records approximately 180,000 distinct CDR3 sequences, approximately 18% of them present only once. Sequencing input: CD8+ T cells from PBMCs. Source of these receptors: a human donor in good health (CMV status not recorded). Some clones in this sample may be carry-over from other donors' samples. The CDR3 runs from the conserved cysteine through the conserved F or W. A D gene is named only where the DNA matches it firmly. The listing skips clone size in some rows; elsewhere it reads once, few, many or a size class.

>TRBV28|TRBJ2-1|TRBD1|few
CASSSDRGNEQFF
>TRBV12-3/TRBV12-4|TRBJ1-3|NA|few
CASSPGPLEGNTIYF
>TRBV7-8|TRBJ1-4|NA|few
CATTGRATNEKLFF
>TRBV12-3/TRBV12-4|TRBJ1-1|TRBD1|few
CASRLQGAPTEAFF
>TRBV7-9|TRBJ1-4|NA|NA
CASSLMGGEDEKLFF
>TRBV12-3/TRBV12-4|TRBJ2-5|NA|NA
CATRAGETQYF
>TRBV6-6|TRBJ1-6|NA|few
CASSLDTPSRNSPLHF
>TRBV29-1|TRBJ2-7|TRBD1|few
CSVEDQETGDYEQYF
>TRBV7-3|TRBJ2-5|NA|many
CASSLSGGGPQETQYF
>TRBV14|TRBJ2-1|TRBD2|few
CASSQEGLGHNEQFF
>TRBV10-3|TRBJ2-1|NA|NA
CAISDRRGLDNEQFF
>TRBV19|TRBJ2-7|NA|few
CASSIAPDYEQYF
>TRBV29-1|TRBJ1-4|NA|few
CSVEERAGEKLFF
>TRBV7-9|TRBJ1-4|TRBD1|NA
CASSLTSGGFEKLFF
>TRBV7-9|TRBJ2-4|NA|NA
CASSYPEGRDIQYF
>TRBV2|TRBJ2-2|NA|NA
CASSEWANTGELFF
>TRBV14|TRBJ2-7|TRBD2|few
CASSPRGLPYEQYF
>TRBV7-9|TRBJ2-1|NA|NA
CASSLGFQAPEQFF
>TRBV12-3/TRBV12-4|TRBJ2-1|TRBD2|few
CASSRAGGLNEQFF
>TRBV7-9|TRBJ1-1|NA|few
CASSSGTGGTEAFF
>TRBV10-3|TRBJ2-7|NA|few
CAIGRASYEQYF
>TRBV3-1|TRBJ1-1|NA|NA
CASSQGLRTVGAEAFF
>TRBV4-1|TRBJ2-1|NA|NA
CASSQDPGQYNEQFF
>TRBV7-2|TRBJ1-3|NA|few
CASSFTLSGNTIYF
>TRBV12-3/TRBV12-4|TRBJ2-3|TRBD2|few
CASTLLGRGDTQYF
>TRBV5-6|TRBJ1-5|TRBD1|NA
CASSLHRGGSNQPQHF
>TRBV7-2|TRBJ2-3|NA|many
CASSPGGQGPGHTQYF
>TRBV27|TRBJ2-3|TRBD2|NA
CASSLWTSGGPTDTQYF
>TRBV7-2|TRBJ2-1|TRBD2|NA
CASSFSGPLEFYNEQFF
>TRBV7-9|TRBJ2-1|NA|few
CASSLEGAGDEQFF
>TRBV7-2|TRBJ2-3|TRBD2|many
CASSLSPGGGELSSTDTQYF
>TRBV7-2|TRBJ2-5|NA|NA
CASRFPGGAKTQYF
>TRBV7-6|TRBJ2-7|TRBD2|NA
CASSPASGLVGGAYEQYF
>TRBV6-6|TRBJ2-2|NA|NA
CASMGTDPESTGELFF
>TRBV4-1|TRBJ2-1|NA|NA
CASSPPGRGDEQFF
>TRBV12-3/TRBV12-4|TRBJ1-2|NA|NA
CASSFAQGPTGGYTF
>TRBV7-6|TRBJ2-5|NA|NA
CASSLKVGNQETQYF
>TRBV6-5|TRBJ1-2|NA|NA
CASRGGQHNYGYTF
>TRBV7-9|TRBJ1-2|NA|NA
CASSLYVSKGYTF
>TRBV7-2|TRBJ1-1|NA|many
CASSLVSGNTEAFF
>TRBV5-8|TRBJ2-1|NA|many
CASRPKRDEQFF
>TRBV7-9|TRBJ2-7|NA|few
CASSTGQDYEQYF
>TRBV7-9|TRBJ2-1|NA|NA
CASRQLYTNEQFF
>TRBV5-1|TRBJ2-7|NA|NA
CASSLRDNYEQYF
>TRBV9|TRBJ2-5|NA|NA
CASNQTGVETQYF
>TRBV7-6|TRBJ1-1|NA|NA
CASLGEGDTEAFF
>TRBV5-1|TRBJ2-7|TRBD2|NA
CASSAGLAGIRSSYEQYF
>TRBV7-8|TRBJ2-4|NA|NA
CASSPRLPRENIQYF
>TRBV7-2|TRBJ2-5|NA|NA
CASSLENF
>TRBV28|TRBJ1-4|TRBD1|NA
CASSLTGLEEKLFF
>TRBV11-3|TRBJ2-2|NA|NA
CASSVGPEETGELFF
>TRBV10-3|TRBJ2-5|NA|NA
CAISGEVRRYQETQYF
>TRBV20-1|TRBJ1-5|TRBD1|many
CSAVTGGESQPQHF
>TRBV4-2|TRBJ2-1|TRBD2|NA
CASSQVTSGYYNEQFF
>TRBV6-5|TRBJ2-1|TRBD2|few
CASSPGLAGGNNEQFF
>TRBV2|TRBJ2-7|TRBD1|few
CASIYPRAGGYEQYF
>TRBV11-2|TRBJ2-5|NA|few
CASSRGPQTQYF
>TRBV7-2|TRBJ2-2|NA|NA
CASTAGGMGELFF
>TRBV7-2|TRBJ1-2|TRBD1|NA
CASSSWDRGGYTF
>TRBV7-6|TRBJ2-2|NA|few
CASSSWVPGELFF